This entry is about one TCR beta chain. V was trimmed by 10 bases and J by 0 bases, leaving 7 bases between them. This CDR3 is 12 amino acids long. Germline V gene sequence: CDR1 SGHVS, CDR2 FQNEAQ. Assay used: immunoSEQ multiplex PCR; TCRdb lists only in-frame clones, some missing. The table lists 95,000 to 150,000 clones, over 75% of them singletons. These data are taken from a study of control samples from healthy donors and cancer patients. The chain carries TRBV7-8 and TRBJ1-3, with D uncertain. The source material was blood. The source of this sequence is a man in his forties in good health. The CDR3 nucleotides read TGTGCCACCACAAACTCTGGAAACACCATATATTTT. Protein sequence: CATTNSGNTIYF.